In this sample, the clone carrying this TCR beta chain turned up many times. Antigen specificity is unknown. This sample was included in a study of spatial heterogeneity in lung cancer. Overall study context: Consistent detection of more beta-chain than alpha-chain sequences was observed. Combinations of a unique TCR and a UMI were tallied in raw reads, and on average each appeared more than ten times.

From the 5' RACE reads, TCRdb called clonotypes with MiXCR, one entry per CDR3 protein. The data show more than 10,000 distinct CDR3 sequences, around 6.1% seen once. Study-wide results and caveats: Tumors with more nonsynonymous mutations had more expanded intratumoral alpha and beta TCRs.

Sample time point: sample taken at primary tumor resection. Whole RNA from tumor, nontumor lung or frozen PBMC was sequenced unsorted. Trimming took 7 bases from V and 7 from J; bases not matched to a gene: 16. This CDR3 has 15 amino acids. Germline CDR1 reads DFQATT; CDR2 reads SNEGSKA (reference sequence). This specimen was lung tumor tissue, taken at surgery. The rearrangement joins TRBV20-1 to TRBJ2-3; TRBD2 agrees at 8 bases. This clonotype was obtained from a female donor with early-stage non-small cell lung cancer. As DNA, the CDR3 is TGCAGTGTCTTCCGAAGCGGGGGCGATCCTCATACGCAGTATTTT. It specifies CSVFRSGGDPHTQYF.